The 16 T cell receptor beta chains listed next were all sequenced from one sample in a study of T-cell reconstitution after alpha-beta-depleted transplantation in children. Preparation of the TCRbeta library was carried out with unique molecular identifiers. Via MiXCR, TCRdb re-called the PCR reads, giving one row per CDR3 protein. This sample has more than 200,000 distinct CDR3 sequences; under 20% occur once, and the top ten carry around two fifths. Source: PBMCs, mostly from graft donor cells, taken 360 days after TCRalphabeta/CD19-depleted stem cell transplant. These receptor sequences come from a male patient under 10 years old who had a stem cell transplant for acute lymphoblastic leukemia, so the T cells may come from the graft donor.

This clonotype was detected a few times. The chain is built from TRBV29-1 and TRBJ2-1; weak D call: TRBD2 (5 bases). The CDR3 runs to 14 residues. V gave up 5 bases and J gave up 0 bases, with 11 bases separating them. The germline V gene has CDR1 SQVTM and CDR2 ANQGSEA. This chain's CDR3 is CSVIALSSYNEQFF. Written as DNA, the CDR3 is TGCAGCGTTATAGCGCTGAGCTCCTACAATGAGCAGTTCTTC.

The rearrangement links TRBV28 to TRBJ2-1; TRBD1 agrees at 10 bases. This CDR3 has 16 residues. Germline CDR1 MDHEN, CDR2 SYDVKM. V lost 5 bases to trimming and J lost 6 bases; unmatched junction nucleotides: 10. The CDR3 bases are TGTGCCAGCAGTCCTCCCGGGACAGGGGTGGCCAATGAGCAGTTCTTC. Protein product: CASSPPGTGVANEQFF.

The chain links TRBV3-1 to TRBJ2-3; D is unclear. Germline CDR1 reads LGHDT; CDR2 reads YNNKEL (reference sequence). V was cut by 0 bases and J by 4 bases, with 14 bases left in between. The CDR3 runs to 16 residues. The CDR3 region has the DNA TGTGCCAGCAGCCAAGATGCAGGCCCCGGCGCAGATACGCAGTATTTT. It is translated as CASSQDAGPGADTQYF.

The V call is TRBV14, the J call TRBJ2-5; no firm D call. This CDR3 is built from 14 residues. V lost 0 bases and J 7 bases, leaving 12 bases between the germline ends. Germline CDR1 SGHDN, CDR2 FVKESK. The CDR3 region is CASSQDFRVGTQYF. DNA of the CDR3: TGTGCCAGCAGCCAAGATTTTAGGGTCGGGACCCAGTACTTC.

In its sample, this clonotype was seen a few times. The V and J genes are TRBV29-1 and TRBJ2-3; the D gene is possibly TRBD1 (5 bases). The V gene's germline CDR1 is SQVTM and CDR2 ANQGSEA. The V and J ends lost 4 bases and 11 bases respectively, with 13 bases between them. CDR3 size: 11 residues. The CDR3: CSVGGQTEQYF. In DNA, the CDR3 is TGCAGCGTTGGCGGCCAGACAGAGCAGTATTTT.

This clonotype was picked up many times. V is TRBV20-1 and J is TRBJ2-5, with D possibly called TRBD1 or TRBD2 (6 bases each). The CDR3 consists of 16 residues. Per germline, CDR1 DFQATT and CDR2 SNEGSKA (reference sequence). V lost 0 bases to trimming and J lost 0 bases, with 14 bases between them. CDR3 sequence reads: CSARDVVGGDQETQYF. The CDR3, as DNA: TGCAGTGCTAGAGATGTTGTGGGGGGCGACCAAGAGACCCAGTACTTC.

The chain is built from TRBV7-6 and TRBJ2-3; no clear D gene. V was cut by 0 bases and J by 1 base, with 8 bases left in between. The CDR3 contains 15 residues. CDR1 and CDR2 (germline): SGHVS, FNYEAQ. CDR3 region: CASSLAWGGTDTQYF. As DNA, the CDR3 is TGTGCCAGCAGCTTAGCTTGGGGTGGCACAGATACGCAGTATTTT.

The CDR3 DNA reads TGCAGTGCTAGACAGGGGCCCTCCTACAATGAGCAGTTCTTC. It translates to CSARQGPSYNEQFF. This chain connects TRBV20-1 to TRBJ2-1; D perhaps matches TRBD1 (6 bases). CDR1 is DFQATT, CDR2 SNEGSKA, per germline (reference sequence). The V gene lost 2 bases and the J gene lost 0 bases, with 8 bases spanning the gap. The CDR3 has 14 amino acids.

This clonotype came up a few times. V and J are TRBV29-1 and TRBJ2-5; TRBD2 agrees at 8 bases. With V trimmed by 8 bases and J by 4 bases, 15 bases remained unmatched. Germline CDR1 is SQVTM and CDR2 is ANQGSEA. This CDR3 is built from 15 residues. CDR3 nucleotide sequence: TGCAGCTCAGGGGTAGCGGGATTGGGGCCAGAGACCCAGTACTTC. It yields the protein CSSGVAGLGPETQYF.

This clonotype was observed a handful of times. J is TRBJ2-7 and V is TRBV4-3; 7 positions agree with TRBD2. The germline V gene encodes CDR1 LGHNA and CDR2 YSLEER. V trimming: 3 bases; J trimming: 2 bases; junction bases outside the gene matches: 4. The CDR3 covers 14 residues. The CDR3 region is CASSHGRGAYEQYF. Written as DNA, the CDR3 is TGCGCCAGCAGCCACGGTCGGGGGGCCTACGAGCAGTACTTC.

This clonotype was observed a handful of times. This chain links TRBV29-1 with TRBJ1-2; no definite D call. V was cut by 7 bases and J by 3 bases, with 15 bases left in between. Germline lookup yields CDR1 SQVTM and CDR2 ANQGSEA. This CDR3 spans 13 amino acids. The CDR3 loop is CSGLSSPYYGYTF. In DNA form, the CDR3 reads TGCAGCGGGTTAAGTAGCCCCTACTATGGCTACACCTTC.

Many counts were recorded for this clonotype. The chain joins TRBV12-3 or TRBV12-4 to TRBJ2-5; D might be TRBD1 or TRBD2, each matching 5 bases. This CDR3 has 12 residues. Trimming removed 5 bases at V and 5 bases at J, with 9 bases between. The CDR3 DNA is TGTGCCAGCAGTCCCCGGGGCGAGACCCAGTACTTC. It specifies CASSPRGETQYF.

The sample holds a few counts of this clonotype. The rearrangement uses TRBV20-1 and TRBJ2-1; 10 positions match TRBD2. Looked up from germline, CDR1 is DFQATT and CDR2 is SNEGSKA (reference sequence). V was clipped by 2 bases and J by 10 bases; unmatched bases: 17. CDR3 length equals 17 residues. As DNA, the CDR3 is TGCAGTGCTAGAACGTGGCGTAGCGGGGGGCAGGGGGGCGAGCAGTTCTTC. This codes for CSARTWRSGGQGGEQFF.

A few counts support this clonotype. The chain joins TRBV6-2 or TRBV6-3 to TRBJ2-5; D unclear. Per germline, CDR1 MNHEY and CDR2 SVGEGT. CDR3 size: 12 residues. Trimming removed 4 bases from V and 10 bases from J, with 13 bases in between. The CDR3 DNA reads TGTGCCAGCAGTTCTCAAAGTATGGACCAGTACTTC. Translation: CASSSQSMDQYF.

The chain is built from TRBV24-1 and TRBJ2-1; D is perhaps TRBD2 (6 bases). V shed 5 bases and J shed 8 bases, with 24 bases lying between them. CDR3 length: 17 amino acids. CDR1 and CDR2 (germline): KGHDR, SFDVKD. The CDR3 coding sequence is TGTGCCACCAGTGCCCCAATCGCGGGGACCTTTCTGGATGAGCAGTTCTTC. It yields the protein CATSAPIAGTFLDEQFF.

This clonotype was picked up a small number of times. In DNA form, the CDR3 reads TGTGCCATCGCTAGGACCCAAGAGACCCAGTACTTC. Translation: CAIARTQETQYF. This chain links TRBV10-3 with TRBJ2-5; D gene uncertain. This CDR3 has 12 amino acids. Germline CDR1 ENHRY, CDR2 SYGVKD. V was clipped by 8 bases and J by 1 base, with 8 bases between them.